The clone carrying this TCR beta chain was seen a few times. Its antigen is currently unknown. TCRdb re-analysed the 5' RACE reads in MiXCR, keeping a single row per CDR3 protein. The sample carries about 140,000 distinct CDR3 sequences, about 14% recorded once. This sample is drawn from a study of T-cell memory formation after mild COVID-19. Study summary: Among the donors, TCR clusters were largely specific to each donor.

The germline CDR1 and CDR2 sequences are SEHNR and FQNEAQ (reference sequence). CDR3 length equals 16 residues. V gave up 0 bases and J gave up 12 bases, with 21 bases separating them. Overall study findings and caveats: Cross-reactive memory appears to have joined, as suggested by some responding clones showing up in pre-infection memory.

Specimen: PBMCs or a T cell subset sorted from them (not recorded which). The receptor was derived from an adult woman who had mild COVID-19 (a few samples of this study predate the infection). Cell type and time point are not known. The V and J genes are TRBV7-9 and TRBJ2-1; a weak D match, TRBD2 (6 bases). Here the CDR3 DNA reads TGTGCCAGCAGCTTAGCCGCGGGACTCCTCCCCCAGGGGCAGTTCTTC. It is translated as CASSLAAGLLPQGQFF.